This T cell receptor beta chain originates from a study of early T cells in non-severe SARS-CoV-2 infection. Germline CDR1 and CDR2: ENHRY and SYGVKD. V gave up 10 bases and J gave up 7 bases, with 14 bases separating them. There are 11 residues in the CDR3. This clonotype was observed many times. TCRdb re-analysed the 5' RACE reads in MiXCR, keeping a single row per CDR3 protein. The data show tens of thousands of distinct CDR3 sequences, with roughly a tenth seen just once and around 21% held by the top ten. The TCR originated in an adult who was a healthcare worker with PCR-confirmed SARS-CoV-2 infection or an uninfected control (not recorded which). The genes are TRBV10-3 and TRBJ2-7; D uncertain. Sequenced sample: whole blood. CDR3 residues: CATTTGIEQYF. The CDR3 coding sequence is TGTGCCACCACGACTGGAATAGAGCAGTACTTC.